This T cell receptor (beta chain) derives from a study of T cells after yellow fever vaccination. Study background: The SMART-Seq v4 Ultra Low Input method served to prepare the low-cell-number fractions.

5'RACE template switching produced TCR cDNA carrying a universal primer site and UMIs. One entry per CDR3 protein, called by TCRdb with MiXCR from the 5' RACE reads. This sample has roughly 140,000 distinct CDR3 sequences, with over 7% found just once. V lost 4 bases, J lost 2 bases, and 17 bases lay in between. Germline V gene data show CDR1 as SGHRS and CDR2 as YFSETQ. The CDR3 runs to 16 residues. Notes on the study in general: Just a small share of clonotypes turned up in the CD4 compartment as well as the CD8 compartment. Weaker overall, the secondary response nonetheless peaked faster (day 5 versus 15).

This clonotype showed up many times. Its antigen remains unknown. The chain employs TRBV5-1 and TRBJ2-3; unclear D gene. The sequenced sample was CD4+ T cells sorted from PBMCs, obtained 5 days after the yellow fever booster vaccination. The receptor was derived from a man aged 25 to 40 who received the YFV17D yellow fever vaccine. The CDR3 nucleotides read TGCGCCAGCAGCCTGGGTAGCAATATTCCCACAGATACGCAGTATTTT. Translated, it gives CASSLGSNIPTDTQYF.